These 10 T cell receptor beta chains originate from one sample sequenced in a study of spatial heterogeneity in lung cancer. Findings and limits, study-wide: Expanded alpha and beta TCR counts within tumors tracked tumor mutation counts.

Noted time point: sample taken at primary tumor resection. Antigen specificity for these receptors is unknown. A single record per CDR3 protein comes from TCRdb applying MiXCR to the 5' RACE reads. The data contain 10,000 to 14,000 distinct CDR3 sequences, over 10% of them singletons. Sequencing used lung tumor tissue, obtained at surgery. These receptors originate from a female donor with early-stage non-small cell lung cancer.

This clonotype is medium-sized (0.01 to 0.1%) by share. The gene calls are TRBV18 and TRBJ2-7, with 14 nucleotides matching TRBD2. Germline V lookup: CDR1 KGHSH, CDR2 LQKENI. This CDR3 is built from 16 residues. Unmatched junction bases numbered 3, after V lost 3 bases and J lost 2 bases. The CDR3 loop is CASSPTSGGAPYEQYF. CDR3 DNA: TGTGCCAGCTCACCGACTAGCGGGGGGGCCCCCTACGAGCAGTACTTC. Full variable domain (outside the CDR3, taken from reference TRBV18 and TRBJ2-7): NAGVMQNPRHLVRRRGQEARLRCSPMKGHSHVYWYRQLPEEGLKFMVYLQKENIIDESGMPKERFSAEFPKEGPSILRIQQVVRGDSAAYFCASSPTSGGAPYEQYFGPGTRLTVT.

This clonotype has at least ten counts. V usage is TRBV6-1 and J usage is TRBJ1-3; 7 bases align to TRBD1. This CDR3 comprises 15 residues. Germline V gene sequence: CDR1 MNHNS, CDR2 SASEGT. The trim removed 4 bases at V and 0 bases at J, leaving 3 bases unmatched. DNA of the CDR3: TGTGCCAGCAGTGCTCGGACAGGCTCTGGAAACACCATATATTTT. Amino acid sequence: CASSARTGSGNTIYF.

This clonotype has at least ten counts. J is TRBJ1-5 and V is TRBV27; D call uncertain. V was cut by 4 bases and J by 3 bases, with 13 bases left in between. The CDR3 spans 15 residues. Per germline, CDR1 MNHEY and CDR2 SMNVEV (reference sequence). The CDR3 here is CASSSLGVYNQPQHF. CDR3 DNA sequence: TGTGCCAGCAGTTCCCTCGGGGTGTACAATCAGCCCCAGCATTTT.

This clonotype was counted ten times or more. J is TRBJ2-5 and V is TRBV5-1; D gene unclear. Between the trimmed V and J ends, which lost 4 bases and 4 bases, there was a span of 11 bases. The CDR3 runs to 13 residues. Germline V CDR1 and CDR2: SGHRS, YFSETQ. This CDR3 reads CASSKDIAETQYF. The CDR3 DNA is TGCGCCAGCAGCAAAGATATCGCAGAGACCCAGTACTTC.

This clonotype was counted ten times or more. This chain uses TRBV7-2 with TRBJ2-1; 8 positions agree with TRBD2. CDR1 is SGHTA and CDR2 is FQGNSA in the germline V gene. The CDR3 is 16 residues long. The V segment lost 3 bases and the J segment 7 bases; nucleotides outside the gene matches: 11. CDR3 loop: CASSLLGGGPGNEQFF. CDR3 sequence (DNA): TGTGCCAGCAGCTTGCTGGGCGGGGGGCCAGGGAATGAGCAGTTCTTC.

Relative to its sample, this clonotype is medium-sized (0.01 to 0.1%). This chain uses TRBV7-2 with TRBJ1-1; possibly TRBD1 for D (5 bases). Per the germline V gene, CDR1 is SGHTA and CDR2 is FQGNSA. The ends were cut back, 7 bases at V and 2 bases at J, with 14 bases in the middle. CDR3 length: 14 residues. DNA for the CDR3: TGTGCCAGCACCCGCGTGGGGGGAAACACTGAAGCTTTCTTT. It yields the protein CASTRVGGNTEAFF.

In DNA, the CDR3 is TGTGCCAGCAGCCCCGTTAGGGGTCCCGGGGAGCTGTTTTTT. It codes for CASSPVRGPGELFF. The V gene is TRBV7-2, the J gene TRBJ2-2, with a weak D call TRBD1 (5 bases). The length of the CDR3 is 14 residues. The V gene's germline CDR1 is SGHTA and CDR2 FQGNSA. Trimming took off 5 bases at V and 6 bases at J, with 13 bases between the two ends.

This clonotype was seen many times. The J gene is TRBJ2-5, the V gene TRBV3-1, with D perhaps matching TRBD2 (6 bases). Germline CDR1 LGHDT, CDR2 YNNKEL (reference sequence). This CDR3 has 17 amino acids. Trimming took off 0 bases at V and 5 bases at J, with 19 bases between the two ends. CDR3 sequence reads: CASSQDPRLANRETQYF. The CDR3 region has the DNA TGTGCCAGCAGCCAAGATCCACGGCTAGCGAACCGGGAGACCCAGTACTTC.

This clonotype was seen only a few times. This rearrangement joins TRBV4-1 to TRBJ2-1; the match to TRBD2 covers 9 bases. This CDR3 contains 17 residues. CDR1 and CDR2 from the germline V gene are MGHRA and YSYEKL. Trimming took 1 base from V and 5 from J; bases not matched to a gene: 9. The CDR3 region is CASSQATASGTNNEQFF. CDR3 in DNA: TGCGCCAGCAGCCAAGCCACGGCTAGCGGGACCAACAATGAGCAGTTCTTC.

This clonotype is categorized as medium-sized (0.01 to 0.1%). V usage is TRBV6-2 or TRBV6-3 and J usage is TRBJ2-7, with a tentative D call TRBD1 (5 bases). Trimming stripped 8 bases from V and 6 bases from J, with 17 bases between. The germline V gene encodes CDR1 MNHEY and CDR2 SVGEGT. This CDR3 spans 13 amino acids. The CDR3 region has the DNA TGTGCCAGCTCTGGACATTATGAAGGCGAGCAGTACTTC. It translates to CASSGHYEGEQYF.